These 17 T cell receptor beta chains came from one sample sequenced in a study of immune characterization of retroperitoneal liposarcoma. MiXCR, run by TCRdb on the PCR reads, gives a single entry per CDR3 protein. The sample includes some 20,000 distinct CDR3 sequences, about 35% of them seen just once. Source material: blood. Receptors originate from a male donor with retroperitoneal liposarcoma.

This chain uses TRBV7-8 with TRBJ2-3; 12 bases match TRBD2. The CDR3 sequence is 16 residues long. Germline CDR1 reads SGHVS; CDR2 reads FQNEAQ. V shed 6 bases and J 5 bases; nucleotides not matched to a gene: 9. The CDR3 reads CASSHHTSGRIDTQYF. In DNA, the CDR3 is TGTGCCAGCAGTCACCATACTAGCGGGAGGATAGATACGCAGTATTTT.

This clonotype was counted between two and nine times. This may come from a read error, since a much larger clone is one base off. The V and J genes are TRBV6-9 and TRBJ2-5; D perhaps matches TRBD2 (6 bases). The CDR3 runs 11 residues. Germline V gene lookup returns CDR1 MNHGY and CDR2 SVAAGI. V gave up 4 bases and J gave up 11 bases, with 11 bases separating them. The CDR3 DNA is TGTGCCAGCAGTTGCTCGGGGGAGCAGTACTTC. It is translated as CASSCSGEQYF.

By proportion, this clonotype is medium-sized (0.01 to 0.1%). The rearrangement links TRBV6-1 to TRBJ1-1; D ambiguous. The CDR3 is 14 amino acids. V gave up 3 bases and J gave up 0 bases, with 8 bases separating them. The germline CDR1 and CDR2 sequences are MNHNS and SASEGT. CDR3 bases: TGTGCCAGCAGTGACCACGGATTGAACACTGAAGCTTTCTTT. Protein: CASSDHGLNTEAFF.

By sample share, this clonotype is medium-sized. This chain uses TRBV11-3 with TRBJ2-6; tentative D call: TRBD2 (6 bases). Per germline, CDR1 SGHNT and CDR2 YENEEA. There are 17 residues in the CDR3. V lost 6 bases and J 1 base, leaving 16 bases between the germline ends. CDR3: CASSPRGGASGANVLTF. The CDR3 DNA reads TGTGCCAGCAGTCCCCGCGGCGGGGCGTCTGGGGCCAACGTCCTGACTTTC.

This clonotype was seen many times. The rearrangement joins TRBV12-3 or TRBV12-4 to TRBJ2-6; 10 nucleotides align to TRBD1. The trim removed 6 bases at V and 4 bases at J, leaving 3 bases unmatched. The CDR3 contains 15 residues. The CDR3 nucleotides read TGTGCCAGCAGGGGACAGGGGAGGGGGGCCAACGTCCTGACTTTC. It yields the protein CASRGQGRGANVLTF.

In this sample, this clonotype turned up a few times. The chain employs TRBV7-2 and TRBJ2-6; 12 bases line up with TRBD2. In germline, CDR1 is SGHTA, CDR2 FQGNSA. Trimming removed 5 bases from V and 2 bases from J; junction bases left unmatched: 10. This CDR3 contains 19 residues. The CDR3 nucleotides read TGTGCCAGCAGCCCCGCCTCGACTAGCGGGAGACCTGGGGCCAACGTCCTGACTTTC. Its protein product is CASSPASTSGRPGANVLTF. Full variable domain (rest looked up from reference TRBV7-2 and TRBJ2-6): GAGVSQSPSNKVTEKGKDVELRCDPISGHTALYWYRQSLGQGLEFLIYFQGNSAPDKSGLPSDRFSAERTGGSVSTLTIQRTQQEDSAVYLCASSPASTSGRPGANVLTFGAGSRLTVL.

For the CDR3, the DNA is TGTGCCAGCACGACAGGGGGGACGGGGGAGCAGTTCTTC. Amino acid sequence: CASTTGGTGEQFF. This chain uses TRBV6-1 with TRBJ2-1; 9 bases agree with TRBD1. The CDR3 extends over 13 amino acids. V lost 7 bases to trimming and J lost 10 bases; unmatched junction nucleotides: 8. Germline CDR1 reads MNHNS; CDR2 reads SASEGT.

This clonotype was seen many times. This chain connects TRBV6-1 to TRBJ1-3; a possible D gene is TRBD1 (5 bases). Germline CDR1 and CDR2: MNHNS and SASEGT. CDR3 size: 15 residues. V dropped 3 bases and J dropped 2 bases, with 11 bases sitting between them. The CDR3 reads CASSEGQVPGNTIYF. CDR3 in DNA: TGTGCCAGCAGTGAGGGGCAGGTCCCTGGAAACACCATATATTTT.

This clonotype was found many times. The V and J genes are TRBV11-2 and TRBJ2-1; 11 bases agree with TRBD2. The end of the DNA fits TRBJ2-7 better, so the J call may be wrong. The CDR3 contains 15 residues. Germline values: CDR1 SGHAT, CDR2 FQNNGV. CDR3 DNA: TGTGCCAGCAGCTTAGTAGCGGGAGGGTTTTACGAGCAGTACTTC. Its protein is CASSLVAGGFYEQYF.

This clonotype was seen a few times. This CDR3 is CASMSTSGIGDEQYF. The CDR3 bases are TGTGCCAGCATGTCGACTAGCGGGATTGGAGACGAGCAGTACTTC. V and J are TRBV11-2 and TRBJ2-5; 11 bases map to TRBD2. The DNA end favors TRBJ2-7, so the J call may be wrong. The germline V gene encodes CDR1 SGHAT and CDR2 FQNNGV. This CDR3 is 15 amino acids long.

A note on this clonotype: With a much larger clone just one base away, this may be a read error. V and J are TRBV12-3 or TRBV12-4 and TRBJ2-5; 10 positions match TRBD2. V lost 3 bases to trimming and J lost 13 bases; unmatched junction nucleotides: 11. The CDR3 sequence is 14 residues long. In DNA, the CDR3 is TGTGCCAGCAGTTTCACAGGGACTAGCGATGAGCCGTACTTC. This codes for CASSFTGTSDEPYF.

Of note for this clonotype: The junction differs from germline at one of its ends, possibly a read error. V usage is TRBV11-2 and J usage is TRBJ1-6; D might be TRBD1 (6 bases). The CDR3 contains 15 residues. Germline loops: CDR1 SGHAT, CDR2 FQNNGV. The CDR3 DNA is TGTGCCAGCAGAGCGGGCCGGGGGCAGGGTTCACCCCCCCACTTT. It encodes CASRAGRGQGSPPHF.

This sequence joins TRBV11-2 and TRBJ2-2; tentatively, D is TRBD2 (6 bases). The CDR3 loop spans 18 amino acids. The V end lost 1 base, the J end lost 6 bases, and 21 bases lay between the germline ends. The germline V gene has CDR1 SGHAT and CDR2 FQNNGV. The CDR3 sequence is CASSLVQRLGAGAGELFF. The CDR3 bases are TGTGCCAGCAGCTTAGTGCAGCGCTTGGGAGCGGGTGCCGGGGAGCTGTTTTTT.

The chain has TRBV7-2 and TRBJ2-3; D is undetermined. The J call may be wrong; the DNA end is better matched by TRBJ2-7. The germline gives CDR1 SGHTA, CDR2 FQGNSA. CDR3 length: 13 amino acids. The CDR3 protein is CASSLGRNYEQYF. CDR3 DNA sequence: TGTGCCAGCAGCTTAGGTCGGAATTACGAGCAGTACTTC.

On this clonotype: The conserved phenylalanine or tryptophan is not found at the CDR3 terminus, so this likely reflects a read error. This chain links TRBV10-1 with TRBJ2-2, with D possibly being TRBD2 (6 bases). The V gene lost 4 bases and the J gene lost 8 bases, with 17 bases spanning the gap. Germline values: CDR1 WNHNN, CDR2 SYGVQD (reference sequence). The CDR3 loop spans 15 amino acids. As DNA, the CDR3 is TGCGCCAGCAGTGCTATAGGAGGGCCTTCGGGGGAGCTGTTTTTG. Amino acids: CASSAIGGPSGELFL.

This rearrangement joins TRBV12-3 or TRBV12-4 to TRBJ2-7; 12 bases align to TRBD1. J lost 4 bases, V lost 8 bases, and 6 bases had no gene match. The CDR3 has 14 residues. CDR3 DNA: TGTGCCAGCGCCCCGGGACAGGGGGCGTACGAGCAGTACTTC. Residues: CASAPGQGAYEQYF.

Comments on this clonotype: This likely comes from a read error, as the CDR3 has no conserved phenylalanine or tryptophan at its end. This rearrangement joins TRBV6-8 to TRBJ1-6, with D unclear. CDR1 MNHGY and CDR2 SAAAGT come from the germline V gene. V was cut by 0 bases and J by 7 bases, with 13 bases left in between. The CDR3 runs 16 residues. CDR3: CASSYSTPGNNSPLHL. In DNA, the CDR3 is TGTGCCAGCAGTTACTCGACCCCGGGGAACAATTCACCCCTCCACTTG.